These 5 T cell receptor beta chains came from one sample sequenced in a study of OX40 agonist ivuxolimab in advanced cancers. Assay used: immunoSEQ multiplex PCR; TCRdb lists only in-frame clones, some missing. The sample has about 58,000 clones; roughly four fifths are singletons. Sequenced here: CD4+ or CD8+ T cells sorted from blood, sampled in a trial of the OX40 agonist ivuxolimab. The receptors stem from an adult with an advanced solid tumor such as melanoma, head and neck, liver or kidney cancer.

The chain uses TRBV4-1 and TRBJ2-5, with 10 bases identical to TRBD2. CDR3 length: 17 residues. Germline V CDR1 and CDR2: MGHRA, YSYEKL. V gave up 0 bases and J gave up 0 bases; unmatched junction bases: 4. For the CDR3, the DNA is TGCGCCAGCAGCCAAGATTGGACTAGCGGACACCAAGAGACCCAGTACTTC. This sequence encodes CASSQDWTSGHQETQYF.

The rearrangement uses TRBV19 and TRBJ2-1; TRBD2 might be the D (6 bases). V shed 5 bases and J shed 4 bases, with 9 bases lying between them. CDR3 length equals 13 residues. CDR1 is LNHDA and CDR2 is SQIVND in the germline V gene (reference sequence). CDR3 protein: CASSRGNYNEQFF. The CDR3, as DNA: TGTGCCAGTAGTCGCGGGAATTACAATGAGCAGTTCTTC. Full variable domain (outside the CDR3, taken from reference TRBV19 and TRBJ2-1): DGGITQSPKYLFRKEGQNVTLSCEQNLNHDAMYWYRQDPGQGLRLIYYSQIVNDFQKGDIAEGYSVSREKKESFPLTVTSAQKNPTAFYLCASSRGNYNEQFFGPGTRLTVL.

The gene calls are TRBV19 and TRBJ2-7; a possible D gene is TRBD1 (6 bases). The V end was cut by 6 bases, the J end by 3 bases, with 15 bases between. The germline V gene encodes CDR1 LNHDA and CDR2 SQIVND (reference sequence). This CDR3 comprises 14 residues. The CDR3, as DNA: TGTGCCAGTAGGAGGGGACACACAAACTACGAGCAGTACTTC. It encodes CASRRGHTNYEQYF.

The chain has TRBV5-1 and TRBJ2-5; either TRBD1 or TRBD2 may supply D (5 bases each). V shed 0 bases and J shed 5 bases, with 17 bases lying between them. This CDR3 region has 16 residues. CDR1 and CDR2 (germline): SGHRS, YFSETQ. The CDR3 loop reads CASSLARDRRGETQYF. CDR3 sequence (DNA): TGCGCCAGCAGCTTGGCCAGGGACCGCCGAGGGGAGACCCAGTACTTC.

This clone has just a few counts. The chain has TRBV11-2 and TRBJ2-5; TRBD1 matches at 8 bases. Losses at the gene ends were 3 bases for V and 5 bases for J; bases not matched to a gene: 2. The length of the CDR3 is 13 residues. Germline loops: CDR1 SGHAT, CDR2 FQNNGV. Written as DNA, the CDR3 is TGTGCCAGCAGCTTCAGGGGGCAGGAGACCCAGTACTTC. It codes for CASSFRGQETQYF.